This T cell receptor (beta chain) derives from a study of blood T cell repertoires in COVID-19 (TCRdb year 2020). Some background on the complete study: Samples covering the acute and convalescent phases of COVID-19 were provided by collaborators in the United States, Italy and Spain. The material from the prospective study consisted of cDNA or gDNA derived from T cells, B-cell-depleted T cells, or PBMCs. Subjects who had been exposed to COVID-19, were actively infected with it, or had recovered from it provided the deeply sampled blood TCRbeta repertoires that made up the dataset. The repertoires were made available in a free public database intended to serve as a resource for research on the immune response to SARS-CoV-2. The samples were drawn from the first 160 participants of the ongoing ImmuneRACE study and from 950 to 1,500 subjects provided by 6 global collaborators. The sample metadata nearly always contained a de-identified subject ID, COVID-19 status, age in years and sex. Where available, HLA class I and class II types were obtained from metadata supplied by the sample provider rather than from assay-based typing. Broad study findings and their caveats: The amount of clinical and demographic metadata varied by source and participant and was provided uncurated.

For this clone: Its antigen remains unidentified. Qualities for individual bases were not recorded, and no much larger clone is one base off.

TCRbeta CDR3 regions were amplified from genomic DNA using the immunoSEQ Assay, a bias-controlled multiplex PCR. On the authors' methods: Within the assay, amplification of reference gene primers was used to estimate how many nucleated cells each sample contained. To quantify the absolute abundance of each unique TCRbeta CDR3 rearrangement, sequence reads were collapsed and filtered. For each sample, productive Simpson clonality was calculated by taking the square root of Simpson's diversity index across productive rearrangements. TCRdb mirrors the immuneACCESS table, restricted to in-frame sequences. Some clones are absent from its copies; in checked studies, under half trace to an unresolved V gene, and the reason for the others is unknown. Clone size and the V and J calls come from that table; the DNA yielded D and trimming. This sample has 180,000 or so clones in its table, and 84% of those were observed once. The ten largest make up approximately 15% of the sample.

At one collaborating source in Seattle, patients were enrolled during active infection and were followed longitudinally through the course of disease. Whole blood was collected in K2EDTA tubes by collaborating institutions according to the institutions' own protocols. For TCRbeta analysis, collaborator samples were shipped as frozen whole blood, as isolated PBMCs, or as DNA extracted from either sample type. The CDR3 numbers 13 residues from cysteine through phenylalanine. Here the CDR3 DNA is all that survives: 39 bases in frame from base 1. CDR1 and CDR2, per the germline V gene, are WSHSY and SAAADI. V is pared back by 7 bases and J by 2 bases, with 9 bases lying between the germline termini.

The receptor's source is a woman aged 70-85 years with COVID-19, enrolled during active disease. The rearrangement combines TRBV10-2 with TRBJ2-1; TRBD1 is possibly the D segment (6 matching bases). The sequenced sample was peripheral blood. In nucleotides, the sequence is TGCGCCAGCATGGGACAAACCTACAATGAGCAGTTCTTC. This encodes CASMGQTYNEQFF.